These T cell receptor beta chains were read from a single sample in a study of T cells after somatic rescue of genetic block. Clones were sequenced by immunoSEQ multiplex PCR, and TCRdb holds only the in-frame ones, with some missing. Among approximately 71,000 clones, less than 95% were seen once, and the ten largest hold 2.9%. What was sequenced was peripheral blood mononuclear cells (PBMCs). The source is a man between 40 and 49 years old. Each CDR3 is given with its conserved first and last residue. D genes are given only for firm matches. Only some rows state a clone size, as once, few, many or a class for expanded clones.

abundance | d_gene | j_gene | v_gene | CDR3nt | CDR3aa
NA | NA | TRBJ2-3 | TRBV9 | TGTGCCAGCGCCCGGGACCCGGGCACAGATACGCAGTATTTT | CASARDPGTDTQYF
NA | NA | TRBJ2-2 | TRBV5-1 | TGCGCCAGCAGCTTGGATCTGGAGAACACCGGGGAGCTGTTTTTT | CASSLDLENTGELFF
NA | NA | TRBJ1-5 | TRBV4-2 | TGTGCCAGCAGCCCCAGAGACCAGGGGAGGAAAGTTCAGCCCCAGCATTTT | CASSPRDQGRKVQPQHF
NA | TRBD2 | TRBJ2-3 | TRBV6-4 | TGTGCCAGCAGTGAGGAGGCGGGAGAGGCAGATACGCAGTATTTT | CASSEEAGEADTQYF
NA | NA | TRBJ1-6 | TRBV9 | TGTGCCAGCAGCGCATCAGTCGATTCACCCCTCCACTTT | CASSASVDSPLHF
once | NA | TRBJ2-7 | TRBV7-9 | TGTGCCAGCATCCCCCTGGGGGCATACGAGCAGTACTTC | CASIPLGAYEQYF
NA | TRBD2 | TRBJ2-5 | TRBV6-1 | TGTGCCAGCAAGGTGACTAGCGGTACGGAGACCCAGTACTTC | CASKVTSGTETQYF
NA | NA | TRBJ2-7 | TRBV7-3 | TGTGCCAGCAGCCCACCTCACTCCTACGAGCAGTACTTC | CASSPPHSYEQYF
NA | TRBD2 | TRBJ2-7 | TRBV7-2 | TGTGCCAGCAGCTCTTCCCCGGGACTACCCTACGAGCAGTACTTC | CASSSSPGLPYEQYF
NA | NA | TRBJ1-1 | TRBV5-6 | TGTGCCAGCAGCTTGTTTGGACCTATGAACACTGAAGCTTTCTTT | CASSLFGPMNTEAFF
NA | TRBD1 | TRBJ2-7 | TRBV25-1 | TGTGCCAGCAGGACAGGGGGGGGATACGAGCAGTACTTC | CASRTGGGYEQYF
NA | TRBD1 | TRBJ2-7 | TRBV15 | TGTGCCACCAGCAGAGATCACAGGGGCTACGAGCAGTACTTC | CATSRDHRGYEQYF
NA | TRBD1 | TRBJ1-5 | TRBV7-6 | TGTGCCAGCAGCCCAGGACAGGGCGTACAGCCCCAGCATTTT | CASSPGQGVQPQHF
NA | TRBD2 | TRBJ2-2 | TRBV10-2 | TGCGCCAGCAGACCCAGCGGGAGTTTTGGCGGGGAGCTGTTTTTT | CASRPSGSFGGELFF
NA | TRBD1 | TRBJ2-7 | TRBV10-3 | TGTGCCATCAGCGGGACAGGGGGCTACGAGCAGTACTTC | CAISGTGGYEQYF
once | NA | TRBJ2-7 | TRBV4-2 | TGTGCCAGCAGCCAAGAGAGGGTGAGCTACGAGCAGTACTTC | CASSQERVSYEQYF
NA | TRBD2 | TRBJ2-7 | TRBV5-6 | TGTGCCAGCAGCCATTGGACTAGCGGGATAAGTGAGCAGTACTTC | CASSHWTSGISEQYF
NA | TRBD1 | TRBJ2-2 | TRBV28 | TGTGCCGTCCCCGCACAACAGGGGCAAGGCGGGGAGCTGTTTTTT | CAVPAQQGQGGELFF
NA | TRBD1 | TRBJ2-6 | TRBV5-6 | TGTGCCAGCAGTTCGGGACAGCTTGCTTCTGGGGCCAACGTCCTGACTTTC | CASSSGQLASGANVLTF
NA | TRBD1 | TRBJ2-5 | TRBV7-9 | TGTGCCAGCAGCCGGGACAGTAACGGAGAGACCCAGTACTTC | CASSRDSNGETQYF